A single sample is the source of the 11 T cell receptor beta chains below, sequenced in a study of CD8+CD57+ T cells in acquired aplastic anemia. TCR beta VDJ and CDR3 were profiled, and genomic DNA was the template. In TCRdb, the reads were re-called with MiXCR into one record per CDR3 protein. The sample shows hundreds of thousands of distinct CDR3 sequences, over 25% of them seen only once. All patients picked for sequencing had shown, by flow cytometry, an expansion of CD8+CD57+ cells. Source material: sorted CD4+, CD8+, or CD8+CD57+ T cells (not recorded which) from PBMCs. These receptor sequences come from a human donor with aplastic anemia.

This clonotype was picked up many times. The chain uses TRBV16 and TRBJ1-5; D perhaps matches TRBD1 (6 bases). This CDR3 contains 15 residues. V dropped 4 bases and J dropped 6 bases, with 16 bases sitting between them. Germline loops: CDR1 KGHSY, CDR2 FQNENV. In DNA, the CDR3 is TGTGCCAGCAGCCTCATCCGGGGGGCTGCTCAGCCCCAGCATTTT. Protein sequence: CASSLIRGAAQPQHF.

In this sample, this clonotype turned up many times. The chain combines TRBV15 with TRBJ1-6, with no clear D. With 1 base removed from V and 7 bases from J, the gap between germline ends came to 8 bases. Germline CDR1 reads LNHNV; CDR2 reads YYDKDF (reference sequence). CDR3 length equals 14 residues. The CDR3 DNA reads TGTGCCACCAGCAGAGCTTATGACAATTCACCCCTCCACTTT. Protein product: CATSRAYDNSPLHF.

This clonotype has a count of ten or more. The chain is built from TRBV15 and TRBJ2-3, with 7 bases that match TRBD1. J lost 2 bases, V lost 1 base, and 6 bases had no gene match. The CDR3 is made up of 16 amino acids. The germline gives CDR1 LNHNV, CDR2 YYDKDF (reference sequence). The CDR3 region has the DNA TGTGCCACCAGCAGAGGCCGGGACAGATCCACAGATACGCAGTATTTT. Protein sequence: CATSRGRDRSTDTQYF.

This clonotype was counted many times. J is TRBJ1-2 and V is TRBV5-1; D gene uncertain. Trimming left V 6 bases short and J 8 bases short, with 17 bases between. The CDR3 extends over 13 amino acids. Per germline, CDR1 SGHRS and CDR2 YFSETQ. In DNA form, the CDR3 reads TGCGCCAGCACCACGAAGGAGGGAAGCGGCTACACCTTC. Translating gives CASTTKEGSGYTF.

The chain has TRBV7-2 and TRBJ2-1; D is unclear. Trimming pared 5 bases from V and 4 bases from J, leaving 15 bases between. The CDR3 spans 15 residues. CDR1 is SGHTA and CDR2 is FQGNSA in the germline V gene. CDR3 loop: CASSVVPVPYNEQFF. CDR3 in DNA: TGTGCCAGCAGCGTGGTACCCGTCCCATACAATGAGCAGTTCTTC.

The sample holds many counts of this clonotype. V gene TRBV2 combines with J gene TRBJ1-6; no clear D. The CDR3 is 16 residues long. Trimming took off 6 bases at V and 3 bases at J, with 15 bases between the two ends. Germline values: CDR1 SNHLY, CDR2 FYNNEI. The CDR3 bases are TGTGCCAGCAGGGAGGACCGAGCAAGCTATAATTCACCCCTCCACTTT. Translated, it gives CASREDRASYNSPLHF.

As regards this clonotype: This may arise from a read error, as a much more abundant clone is one base away. V and J are TRBV24-1 and TRBJ2-1, with D tentatively TRBD1 or TRBD2 (5 bases each). Germline CDR1 reads KGHDR; CDR2 reads SFDVKD. Trimming took 4 bases from V and 8 from J, leaving 14 bases between them. The CDR3 has 14 residues. The CDR3 loop is CATSDSGAGYEQFF. CDR3 coding DNA: TGTGCCACCAGTGACTCCGGGGCGGGTTATGAGCAGTTCTTC.

This sequence joins TRBV19 and TRBJ1-6; D gene ambiguous. Deletions cut 5 bases from V and 4 bases from J, with 9 bases between. The CDR3 spans 14 residues. Germline CDR1 is LNHDA and CDR2 is SQIVND (reference sequence). In DNA form, the CDR3 reads TGTGCCAGTAGTGTACAAAGTTATAATTCACCCCTCCACTTT. Its translation: CASSVQSYNSPLHF.

The V gene is TRBV30, the J gene TRBJ1-6; 8 bases fit TRBD1. J lost 0 bases, V lost 6 bases, and 4 bases had no gene match. In germline, CDR1 is GTSNPN, CDR2 SVGIG (reference sequence). The CDR3 spans 15 residues. The CDR3 spells CACDRGPSYNSPLHF. As DNA, the CDR3 is TGTGCCTGTGACAGGGGACCCTCCTATAATTCACCCCTCCACTTT.

This clonotype showed up just a few times. The chain carries TRBV2 and TRBJ1-6; the match to TRBD1 covers 7 bases. With V trimmed by 8 bases and J by 10 bases, 11 bases remained unmatched. Germline V gene lookup returns CDR1 SNHLY and CDR2 FYNNEI. The CDR3 consists of 14 residues. CDR3 bases: TGTGCCAGCTCACCGCGACAGGGTGGGTCACCCCTCCACTTT. It encodes CASSPRQGGSPLHF. Variable domain in full (rest from reference TRBV2 and TRBJ1-6): EPEVTQTPSHQVTQMGQEVILRCVPISNHLYFYWYRQILGQKVEFLVSFYNNEISEKSEIFDDQFSVERPDGSNFTLKIRSTKLEDSAMYFCASSPRQGGSPLHFGNGTRLTVT.

The gene calls are TRBV5-1 and TRBJ2-2; TRBD1 might be the D (5 bases). Germline V gives CDR1 SGHRS, CDR2 YFSETQ. V shed 0 bases and J shed 0 bases, with 6 bases lying between them. This CDR3 region has 15 residues. The CDR3 DNA sequence: TGCGCCAGCAGCTTGGGACAGTCGAACACCGGGGAGCTGTTTTTT. Its translation is CASSLGQSNTGELFF.